This T cell receptor (beta chain) was recovered during a study of STAT5B mutations in CD4+ large granular lymphocyte leukemia. V was pared by 5 bases and J by 1 base, with 11 bases between. CDR3 length equals 14 residues. Germline CDR1 MDHEN, CDR2 SYDVKM. Clones were read by immunoSEQ multiplex PCR, and TCRdb kept only the in-frame ones, dropping some. Among about 48,000 clones listed, about 70% were seen once. Sequenced material: CD4+ T cells from blood buffy coats. The chain links TRBV28 to TRBJ2-5; D is unclear. This clonotype was sampled from a human donor in good health. Here the CDR3 DNA reads TGTGCCAGCAGTGCCGCGAGCCTCCAAGAGACCCAGTACTTC. Its protein is CASSAASLQETQYF.